This T cell receptor (beta chain) is drawn from a study of TET2 disruption in CD19-targeted CAR T cells (dated by TCRdb to between 2017 and 2018). The study in broad terms: The number of samples was determined by the original clinical trial design and by which samples were available, and no additional inclusion criteria were applied. Study-wide conclusions, independent of this receptor: The conclusions drawn about the patient's CAR T cells were based on extensive analysis of just one subject.

As regards this clone: Its antigen specificity is not known. The CDR3 goes on 3 residues after the read ends, and that part is filled in from the germline J gene.

What this sample's treatment or condition label stands for: autologous CTL019 cells: CD19 CAR with 4-1BB and CD3 zeta domains. TCR zeta and 4-1BB costimulatory signaling domains were incorporated into the CD19 CAR. T cells for CTL019 manufacturing were collected from peripheral blood by leukapheresis. The DNeasy Blood and Tissue Kit was used to extract genomic DNA from pre-infusion T cells, peripheral blood, or sorted post-infusion T cells. CDR1 and CDR2, looked up from the germline V gene, are SGHTA and FQGTGA. From the cysteine through the phenylalanine, the CDR3 covers 16 amino acids. The CDR3 was read in part: 39 bases, with the frame set at base 1. From V the trimming removes 4 bases and from J it removes 2 bases, while the gene matches leave 9 bases of the junction unaccounted for. The immunoSEQ assay was used to perform TCR beta chain deep sequencing. As for how the authors treated the data: Only productive TCR beta rearrangements went into calculating clonotype frequencies. TCRdb took this table from immuneACCESS and kept in-frame rearrangements with V and J called. Such tables lack part of the clones; where checked against another copy, unresolved V genes explain under half of the gap, and the rest is unexplained. Clone size and V and J calls were adopted from that table, with D and trimming inferred from the DNA. This sample's table contains about 26,000 clones. The ten biggest clones cover 1.9% of the sample.

The TCR sequence derives from a man in his sixties or seventies with chronic lymphocytic leukemia. The rearrangement combines TRBV7-3 with TRBJ1-1; TRBD1 agrees with 8 junctional bases. The material was CD8- CAR+ T cells sorted from cultured blood T cells, obtained for CD19 CAR T cell therapy. The sample's cell subset or site label, decoded: CD8-negative CAR-positive T cells from the infusion product. CDR3 loop: CASSSGGTGINTEAFF. The CDR3 DNA, read in part, is TGTGCCAGCAGCTCCGGTGGGACAGGAATAAACACTGAA.